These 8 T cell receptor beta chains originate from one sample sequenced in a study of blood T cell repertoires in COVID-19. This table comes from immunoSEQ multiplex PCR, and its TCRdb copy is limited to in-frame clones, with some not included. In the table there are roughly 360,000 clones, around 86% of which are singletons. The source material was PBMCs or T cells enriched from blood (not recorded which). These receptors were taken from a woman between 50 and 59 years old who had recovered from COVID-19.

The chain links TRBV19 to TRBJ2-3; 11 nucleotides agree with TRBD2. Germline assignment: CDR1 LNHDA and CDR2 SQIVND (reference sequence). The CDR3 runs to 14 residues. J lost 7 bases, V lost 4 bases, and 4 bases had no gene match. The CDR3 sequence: CASSRQTSGNTQYF. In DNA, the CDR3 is TGTGCCAGTAGTAGGCAGACTAGCGGGAATACGCAGTATTTT.

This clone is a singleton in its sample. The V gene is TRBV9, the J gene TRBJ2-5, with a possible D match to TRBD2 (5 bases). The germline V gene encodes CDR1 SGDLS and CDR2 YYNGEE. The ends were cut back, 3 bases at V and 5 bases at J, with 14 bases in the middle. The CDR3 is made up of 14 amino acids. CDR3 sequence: CASSGSSPGETQYF. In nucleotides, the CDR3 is TGTGCCAGCAGCGGCTCATCCCCGGGGGAGACCCAGTACTTC.

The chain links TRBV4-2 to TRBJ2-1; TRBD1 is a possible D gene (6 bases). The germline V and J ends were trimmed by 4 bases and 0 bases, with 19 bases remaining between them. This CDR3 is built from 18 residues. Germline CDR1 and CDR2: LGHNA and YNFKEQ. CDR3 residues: CASSPSGQRLSSYNEQFF. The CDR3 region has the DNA TGTGCCAGCAGCCCCTCCGGACAGCGGCTTAGCTCCTACAATGAGCAGTTCTTC.

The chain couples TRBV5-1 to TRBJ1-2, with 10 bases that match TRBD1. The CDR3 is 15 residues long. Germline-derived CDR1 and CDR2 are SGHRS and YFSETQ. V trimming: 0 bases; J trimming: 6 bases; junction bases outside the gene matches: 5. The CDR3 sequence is CASSLGQGAPDGYTF. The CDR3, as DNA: TGCGCCAGCAGCTTGGGACAGGGGGCTCCCGATGGCTACACCTTC.

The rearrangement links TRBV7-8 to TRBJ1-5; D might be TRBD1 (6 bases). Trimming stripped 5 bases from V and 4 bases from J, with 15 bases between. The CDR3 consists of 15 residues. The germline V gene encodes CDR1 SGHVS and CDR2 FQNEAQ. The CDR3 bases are TGTGCCAGCAGCCCAGGGGACATTCCGAATCAGCCCCAGCATTTT. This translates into CASSPGDIPNQPQHF. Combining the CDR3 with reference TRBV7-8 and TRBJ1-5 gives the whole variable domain GAGVSQSPRYKVAKRGQDVALRCDPISGHVSLFWYQQALGQGPEFLTYFQNEAQLDKSGLPSDRFFAERPEGSVSTLKIQRTQQEDSAVYLCASSPGDIPNQPQHFGDGTRLSIL.

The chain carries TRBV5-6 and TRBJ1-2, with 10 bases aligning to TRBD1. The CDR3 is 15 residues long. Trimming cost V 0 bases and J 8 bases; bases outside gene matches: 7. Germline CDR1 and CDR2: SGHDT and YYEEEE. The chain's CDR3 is CASSLGSGQGVGYTF. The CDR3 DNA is TGTGCCAGCAGCTTGGGAAGTGGACAGGGGGTCGGCTACACCTTC.

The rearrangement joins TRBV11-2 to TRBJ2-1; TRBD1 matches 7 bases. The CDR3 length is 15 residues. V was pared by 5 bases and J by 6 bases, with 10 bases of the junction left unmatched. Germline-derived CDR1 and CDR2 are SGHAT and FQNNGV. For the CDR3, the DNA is TGTGCCAGCAGCCTATCCGAGACAGGGCTCAATGAGCAGTTCTTC. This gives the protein CASSLSETGLNEQFF. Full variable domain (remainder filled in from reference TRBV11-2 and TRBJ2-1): EAGVAQSPRYKIIEKRQSVAFWCNPISGHATLYWYQQILGQGPKLLIQFQNNGVVDDSQLPKDRFSAERLKGVDSTLKIQPAKLEDSAVYLCASSLSETGLNEQFFGPGTRLTVL.

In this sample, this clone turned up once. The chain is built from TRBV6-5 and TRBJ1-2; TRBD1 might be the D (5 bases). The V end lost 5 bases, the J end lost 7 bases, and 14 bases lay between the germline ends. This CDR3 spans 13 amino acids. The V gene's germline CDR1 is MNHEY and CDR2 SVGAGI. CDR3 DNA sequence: TGTGCCAGCAGTAGTCGTTTCGGGGGTGGCTACACCTTC. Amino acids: CASSSRFGGGYTF.